The sequence of this T cell receptor beta chain was determined in a study of cytomegalovirus exposure and HLA in healthy donors. Broader study findings: Upon later analysis, HLA-associated TCR beta chains proved more clonally expanded than other, equally common chains. A previous analysis found most TCR beta V segments productive roughly 87% or roughly 30% of the time.

Concerning this clone itself: Its antigen is unidentified.

This PCR relied on a set of 60 Vbeta primers and 13 Jbeta primers. Generated by immunoSEQ multiplex PCR, the TCRdb table keeps only in-frame clones and is missing some. The table shows 30,000 to 35,000 clones, with roughly 64% occurring only once. The CDR3 contains 13 residues. V shed 6 bases, J shed 14 bases, and the junction held 12 bases outside the gene matches. Germline V gene sequence: CDR1 MNHEY, CDR2 SMNVEV (reference sequence). The sample comprised PBMCs. The receptor's source is a man aged 40-49 years in good health and CMV-seropositive. J is TRBJ1-2 and V is TRBV27, with TRBD1 matching over 10 bases. The chain's CDR3 is CASRPTGGSLHTF. The CDR3 region has the DNA TGTGCCAGCAGACCGACAGGGGGCTCCCTCCATACCTTC.